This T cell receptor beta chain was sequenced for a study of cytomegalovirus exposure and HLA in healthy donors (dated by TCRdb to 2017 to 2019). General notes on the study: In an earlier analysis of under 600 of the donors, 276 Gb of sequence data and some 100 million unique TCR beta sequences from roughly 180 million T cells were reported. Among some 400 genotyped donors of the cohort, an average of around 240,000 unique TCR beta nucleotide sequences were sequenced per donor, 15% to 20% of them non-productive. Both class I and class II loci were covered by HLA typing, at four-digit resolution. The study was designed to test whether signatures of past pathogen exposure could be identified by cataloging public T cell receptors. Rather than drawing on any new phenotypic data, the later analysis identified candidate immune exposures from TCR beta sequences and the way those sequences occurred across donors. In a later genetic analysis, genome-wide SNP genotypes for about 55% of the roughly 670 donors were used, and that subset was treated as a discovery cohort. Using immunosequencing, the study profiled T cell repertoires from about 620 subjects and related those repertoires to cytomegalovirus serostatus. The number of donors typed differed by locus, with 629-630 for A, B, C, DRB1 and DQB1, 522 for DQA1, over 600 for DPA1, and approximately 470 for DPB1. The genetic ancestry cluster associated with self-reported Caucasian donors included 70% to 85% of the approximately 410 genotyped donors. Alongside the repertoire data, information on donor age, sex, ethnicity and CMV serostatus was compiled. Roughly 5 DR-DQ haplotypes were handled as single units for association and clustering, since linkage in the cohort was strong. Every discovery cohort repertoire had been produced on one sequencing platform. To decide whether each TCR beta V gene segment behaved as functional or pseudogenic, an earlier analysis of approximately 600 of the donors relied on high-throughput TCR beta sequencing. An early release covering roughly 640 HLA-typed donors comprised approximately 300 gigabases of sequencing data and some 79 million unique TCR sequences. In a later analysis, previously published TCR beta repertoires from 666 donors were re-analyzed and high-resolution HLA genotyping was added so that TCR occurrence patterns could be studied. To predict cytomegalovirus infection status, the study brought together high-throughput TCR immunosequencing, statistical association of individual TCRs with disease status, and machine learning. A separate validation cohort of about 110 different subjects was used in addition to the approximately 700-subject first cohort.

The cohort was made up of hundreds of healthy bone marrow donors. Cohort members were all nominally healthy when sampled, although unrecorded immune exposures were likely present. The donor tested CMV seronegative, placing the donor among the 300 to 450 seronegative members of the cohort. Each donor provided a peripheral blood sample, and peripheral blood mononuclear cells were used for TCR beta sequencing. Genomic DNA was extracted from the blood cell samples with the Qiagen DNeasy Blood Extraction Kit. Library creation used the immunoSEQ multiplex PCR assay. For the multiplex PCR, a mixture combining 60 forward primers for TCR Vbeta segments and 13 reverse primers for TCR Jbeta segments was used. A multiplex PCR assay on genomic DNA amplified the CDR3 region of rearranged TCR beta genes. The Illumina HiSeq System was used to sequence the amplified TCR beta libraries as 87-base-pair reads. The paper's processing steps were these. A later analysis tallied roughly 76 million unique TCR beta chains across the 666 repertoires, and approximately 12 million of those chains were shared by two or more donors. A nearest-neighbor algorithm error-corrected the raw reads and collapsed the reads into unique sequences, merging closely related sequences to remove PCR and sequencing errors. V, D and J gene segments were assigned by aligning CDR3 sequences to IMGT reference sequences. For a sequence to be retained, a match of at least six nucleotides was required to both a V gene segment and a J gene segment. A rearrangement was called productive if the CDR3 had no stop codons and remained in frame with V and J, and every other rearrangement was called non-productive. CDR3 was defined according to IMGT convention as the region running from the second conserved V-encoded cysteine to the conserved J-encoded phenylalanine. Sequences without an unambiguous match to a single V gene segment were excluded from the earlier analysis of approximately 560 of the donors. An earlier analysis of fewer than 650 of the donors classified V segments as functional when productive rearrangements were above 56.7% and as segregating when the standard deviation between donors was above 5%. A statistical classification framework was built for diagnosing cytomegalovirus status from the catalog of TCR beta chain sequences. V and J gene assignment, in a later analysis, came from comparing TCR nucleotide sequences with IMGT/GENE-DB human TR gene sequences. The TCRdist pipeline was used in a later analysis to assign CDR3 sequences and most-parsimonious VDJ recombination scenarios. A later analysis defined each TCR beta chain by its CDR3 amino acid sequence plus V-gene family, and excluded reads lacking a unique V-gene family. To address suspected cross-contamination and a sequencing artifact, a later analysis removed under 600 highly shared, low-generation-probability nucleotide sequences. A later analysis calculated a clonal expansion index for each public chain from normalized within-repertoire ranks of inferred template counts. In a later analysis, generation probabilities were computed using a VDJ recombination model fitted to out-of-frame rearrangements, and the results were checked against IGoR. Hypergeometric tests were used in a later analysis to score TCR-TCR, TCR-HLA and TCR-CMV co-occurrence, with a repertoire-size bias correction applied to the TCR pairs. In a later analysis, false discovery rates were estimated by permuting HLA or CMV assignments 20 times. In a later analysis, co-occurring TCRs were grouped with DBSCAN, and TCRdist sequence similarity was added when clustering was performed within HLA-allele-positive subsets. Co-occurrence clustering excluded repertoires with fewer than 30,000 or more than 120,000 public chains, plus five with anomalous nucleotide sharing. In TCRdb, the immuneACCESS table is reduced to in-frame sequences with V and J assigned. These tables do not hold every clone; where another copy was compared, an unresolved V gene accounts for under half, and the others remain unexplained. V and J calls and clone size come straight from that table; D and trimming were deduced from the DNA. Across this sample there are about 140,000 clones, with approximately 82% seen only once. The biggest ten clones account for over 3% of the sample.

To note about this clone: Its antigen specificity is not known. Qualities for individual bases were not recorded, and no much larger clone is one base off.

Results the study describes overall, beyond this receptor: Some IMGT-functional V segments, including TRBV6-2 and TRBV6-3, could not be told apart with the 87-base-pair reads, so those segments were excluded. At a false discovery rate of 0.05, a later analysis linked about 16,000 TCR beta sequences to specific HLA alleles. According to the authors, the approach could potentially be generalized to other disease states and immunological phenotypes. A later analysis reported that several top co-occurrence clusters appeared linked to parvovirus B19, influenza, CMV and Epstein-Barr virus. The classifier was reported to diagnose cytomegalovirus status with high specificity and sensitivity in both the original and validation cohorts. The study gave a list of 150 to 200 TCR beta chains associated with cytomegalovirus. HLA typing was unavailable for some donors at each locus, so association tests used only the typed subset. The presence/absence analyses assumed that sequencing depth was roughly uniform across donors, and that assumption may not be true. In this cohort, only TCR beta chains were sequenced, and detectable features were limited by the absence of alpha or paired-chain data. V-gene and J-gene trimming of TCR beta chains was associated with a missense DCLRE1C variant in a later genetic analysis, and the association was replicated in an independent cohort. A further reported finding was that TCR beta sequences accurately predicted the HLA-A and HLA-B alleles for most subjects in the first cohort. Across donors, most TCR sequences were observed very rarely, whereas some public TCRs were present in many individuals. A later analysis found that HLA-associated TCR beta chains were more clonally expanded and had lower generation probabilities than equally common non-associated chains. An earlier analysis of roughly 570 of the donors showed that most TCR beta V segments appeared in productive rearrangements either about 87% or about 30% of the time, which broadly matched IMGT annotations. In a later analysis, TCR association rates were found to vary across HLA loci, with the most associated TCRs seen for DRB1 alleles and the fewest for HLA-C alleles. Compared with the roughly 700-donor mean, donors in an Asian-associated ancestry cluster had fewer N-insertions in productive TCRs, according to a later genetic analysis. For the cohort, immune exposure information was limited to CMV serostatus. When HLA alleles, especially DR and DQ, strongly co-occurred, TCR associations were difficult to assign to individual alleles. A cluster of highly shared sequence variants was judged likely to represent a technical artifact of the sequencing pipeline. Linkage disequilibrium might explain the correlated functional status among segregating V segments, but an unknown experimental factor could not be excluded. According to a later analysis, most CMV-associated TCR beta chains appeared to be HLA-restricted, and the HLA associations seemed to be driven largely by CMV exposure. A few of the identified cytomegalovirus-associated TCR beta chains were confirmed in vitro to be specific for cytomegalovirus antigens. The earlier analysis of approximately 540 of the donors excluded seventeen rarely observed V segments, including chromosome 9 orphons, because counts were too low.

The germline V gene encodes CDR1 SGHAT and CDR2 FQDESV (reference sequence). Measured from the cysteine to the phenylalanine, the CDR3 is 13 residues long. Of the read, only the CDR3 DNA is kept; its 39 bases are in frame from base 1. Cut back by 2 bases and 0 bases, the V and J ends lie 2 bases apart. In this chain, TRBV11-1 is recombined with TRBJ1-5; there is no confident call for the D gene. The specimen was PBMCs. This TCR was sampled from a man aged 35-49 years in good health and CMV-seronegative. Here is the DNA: TGTGCCAGCAGCTTATATAGCAATCAGCCCCAGCATTTT. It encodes CASSLYSNQPQHF.